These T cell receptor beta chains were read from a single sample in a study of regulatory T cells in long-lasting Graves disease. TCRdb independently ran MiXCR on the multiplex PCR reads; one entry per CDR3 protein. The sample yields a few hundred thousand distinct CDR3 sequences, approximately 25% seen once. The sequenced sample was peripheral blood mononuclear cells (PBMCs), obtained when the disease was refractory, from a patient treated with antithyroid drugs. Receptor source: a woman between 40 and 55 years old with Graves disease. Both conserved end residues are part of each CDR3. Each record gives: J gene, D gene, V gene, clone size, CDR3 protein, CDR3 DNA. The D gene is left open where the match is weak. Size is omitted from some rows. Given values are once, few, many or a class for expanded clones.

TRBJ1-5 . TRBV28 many CASVRQLPNQPQHF TGTGCCAGCGTTAGGCAGTTGCCCAATCAGCCCCAGCATTTT
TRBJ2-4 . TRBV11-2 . CASSLSREKNIQYF TGTGCCAGCAGCTTAAGCAGGGAAAAAAACATTCAGTACTTC
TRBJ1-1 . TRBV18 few CASSPPSTSNTEAFF TGTGCCAGCTCACCACCGTCCACAAGCAACACTGAAGCTTTCTTT
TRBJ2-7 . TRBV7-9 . CASSLFGSSYEQYF TGTGCCAGCAGCTTATTTGGCAGCTCCTACGAGCAGTACTTC
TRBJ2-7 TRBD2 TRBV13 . CASSSGTSGYYEQYF TGTGCCAGCAGCTCCGGGACTAGCGGGTACTACGAGCAGTACTTC
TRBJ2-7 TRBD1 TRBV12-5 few CASGLLQGVYEQYF TGTGCTAGTGGTTTGCTACAGGGGGTTTACGAGCAGTACTTC
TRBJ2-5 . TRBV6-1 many CASSRGLVHQETQYF TGTGCCAGCAGTCGGGGGTTGGTCCACCAAGAGACCCAGTACTTC
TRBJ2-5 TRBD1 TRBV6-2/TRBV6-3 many CASSTTSLQGEQETQYF TGTGCCAGCAGTACTACCTCACTTCAGGGGGAACAAGAGACCCAGTACTTC
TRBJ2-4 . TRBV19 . CASSSQTLAKNIQYF TGTGCCAGTAGTAGTCAGACCCTAGCCAAAAACATTCAGTACTTC
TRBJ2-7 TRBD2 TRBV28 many CASASGNSYEQYF TGTGCCAGTGCTAGCGGGAATTCCTACGAGCAGTACTTC
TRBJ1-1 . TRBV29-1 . CSVKTVMNTEAFF TGCAGCGTAAAGACAGTCATGAACACTGAAGCTTTCTTT
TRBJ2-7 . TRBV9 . CASSVGWGNSYEQYF TGTGCCAGCAGCGTGGGGTGGGGGAACTCCTACGAGCAGTACTTC
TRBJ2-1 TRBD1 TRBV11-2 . CASSPGTGVNEQFF TGTGCCAGCAGCCCCGGGACAGGGGTAAATGAGCAGTTCTTC
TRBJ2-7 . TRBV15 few CATSRDLLVSYEQYF TGTGCCACCAGCAGAGATCTGCTGGTCTCCTACGAGCAGTACTTC
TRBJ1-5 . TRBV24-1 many CATSDLAGVYQPQHF TGTGCCACCAGTGATTTGGCAGGAGTGTATCAGCCCCAGCATTTT
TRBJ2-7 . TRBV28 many CASYRVTPYEQYF TGTGCCAGCTACCGGGTCACCCCCTACGAGCAGTACTTC
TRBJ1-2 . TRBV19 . CASSISGVAGYTF TGTGCCAGTAGTATTTCGGGGGTTGCTGGCTACACCTTC
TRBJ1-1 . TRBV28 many CASRRGRARGVFPEAFF TGTGCCAGCAGACGGGGGAGGGCCAGGGGAGTCTTTCCCGAAGCTTTCTTT
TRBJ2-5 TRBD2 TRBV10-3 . CAISPVSGRAPGETQYF TGTGCCATCAGCCCGGTTAGCGGGAGGGCCCCGGGAGAGACCCAGTACTTC
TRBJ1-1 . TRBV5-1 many CASSLVAGRTEAFF TGTGCCAGCAGCTTAGTTGCAGGGAGGACTGAAGCTTTCTTT
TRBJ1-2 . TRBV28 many CASSRQVFYGYTF TGTGCCAGCAGTCGACAGGTCTTCTATGGCTACACCTTC
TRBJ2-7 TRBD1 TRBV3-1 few CASSQDRQGREQYF TGTGCCAGCAGCCAAGATAGACAGGGTCGGGAGCAGTACTTC
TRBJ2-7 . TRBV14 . CASSLWDGGLEQYF TGTGCCAGCAGCCTATGGGACGGCGGCCTTGAGCAGTACTTC
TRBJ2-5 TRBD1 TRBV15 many CATSSPFQGVDFEETQYF TGTGCCACCAGCAGTCCATTCCAGGGGGTGGATTTTGAAGAGACCCAGTACTTC
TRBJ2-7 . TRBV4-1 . CASSQDRLALYEQYF TGCGCCAGCAGCCAAGATAGGCTAGCTCTCTACGAGCAGTACTTC
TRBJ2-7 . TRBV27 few CASSLGSSSYERYF TGTGCCAGCAGTTTAGGGTCTAGCTCCTACGAGCGGTACTTC
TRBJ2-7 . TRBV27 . CASSFGPNYEQYF TGTGCCAGCAGTTTTGGCCCTAATTACGAGCAGTACTTC
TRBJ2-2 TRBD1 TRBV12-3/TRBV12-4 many CASSNRGQNTGELFF TGTGCCAGCAGTAACAGGGGGCAGAACACCGGGGAGCTGTTTTTT
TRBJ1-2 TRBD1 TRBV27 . CASSSGIGGQGGFYGYTF TGTGCCAGCAGTTCTGGGATAGGAGGACAGGGAGGTTTTTATGGCTACACCTTC
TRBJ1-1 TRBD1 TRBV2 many CASSDWTGKDTEAFF TGTGCCAGCAGTGATTGGACAGGGAAGGACACTGAAGCTTTCTTT
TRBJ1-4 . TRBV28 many CATSKPGEKLFF TGTGCCACCTCAAAACCGGGCGAAAAACTGTTTTTT
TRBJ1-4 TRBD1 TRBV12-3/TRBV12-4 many CASRTTGGEKLFF TGTGCCAGCAGGACGACAGGGGGCGAAAAACTGTTTTTT
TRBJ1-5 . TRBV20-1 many CSASRSHSWGNQPQHF TGCAGTGCTAGTAGGTCCCATTCGTGGGGCAATCAGCCCCAGCATTTT
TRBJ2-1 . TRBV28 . CASSAGDTRYNEQFF TGTGCCAGCAGCGCGGGGGACACCAGGTACAATGAGCAGTTCTTC
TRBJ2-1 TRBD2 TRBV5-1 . CASSLGGLAGYNEQFF TGCGCCAGCAGCTTGGGAGGACTAGCGGGATACAATGAGCAGTTCTTC
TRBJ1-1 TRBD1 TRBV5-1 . CASSFGLPGQGVYTEAFF TGCGCCAGCAGCTTTGGCCTACCGGGACAGGGGGTCTACACTGAAGCTTTCTTT
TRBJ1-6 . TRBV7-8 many CASSLRPLGNSPLHF TGTGCCAGCAGCTTAAGGCCTCTCGGAAATTCACCCCTCCACTTT
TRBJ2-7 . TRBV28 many CASSLGRGSYEQYF TGTGCCAGCAGTTTAGGCAGGGGCTCCTACGAGCAGTACTTC
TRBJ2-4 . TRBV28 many CASSFVGTLAKNIQYF TGTGCCAGCAGTTTCGTGGGCACATTAGCCAAAAACATTCAGTACTTC
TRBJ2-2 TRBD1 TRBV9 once CASSPGQGRGELFF TGTGCCAGCAGCCCCGGACAGGGACGCGGGGAGCTGTTTTTT
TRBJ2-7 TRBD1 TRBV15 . CATSRDLRTGDEQYF TGTGCCACCAGCAGAGACCTTAGGACAGGGGACGAGCAGTACTTC
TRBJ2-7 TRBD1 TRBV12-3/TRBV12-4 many CASSRGTGGVEQYF TGTGCCAGCAGTCGAGGGACAGGGGGCGTCGAGCAGTACTTC
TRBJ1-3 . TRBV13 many CASSLGGNTIYF TGTGCCAGCAGCTTAGGGGGAAACACCATATATTTT
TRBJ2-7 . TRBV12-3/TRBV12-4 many CASSHTLAGSEQYF TGTGCCAGCAGTCATACCCTAGCTGGAAGCGAGCAGTACTTC
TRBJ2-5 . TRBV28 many CASRELGQETQYF TGTGCCAGCAGGGAATTGGGGCAAGAGACCCAGTACTTC
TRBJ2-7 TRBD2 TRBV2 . CASRKGLASGYFYEQYF TGTGCCAGTAGGAAGGGACTAGCGTCCGGATACTTCTACGAGCAGTACTTC
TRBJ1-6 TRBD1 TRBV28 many CASTTPGDSYNSPLHF TGTGCCAGCACGACGCCCGGGGACAGCTATAATTCACCCCTCCACTTT
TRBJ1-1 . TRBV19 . CASSIRDRNTEAFF TGTGCCAGTAGTATAAGGGATCGGAACACTGAAGCTTTCTTT
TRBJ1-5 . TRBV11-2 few CASSLVFRGEGNQPQHF TGTGCCAGCAGCTTAGTTTTTCGGGGGGAGGGCAATCAGCCCCAGCATTTT
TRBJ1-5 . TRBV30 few CAWSVLVNQPQHF TGTGCCTGGAGTGTCCTCGTAAATCAGCCCCAGCATTTT
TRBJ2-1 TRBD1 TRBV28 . CASTIRDYRGVGEQFF TGTGCCAGCACGATACGGGATTACAGGGGGGTCGGTGAGCAGTTCTTC
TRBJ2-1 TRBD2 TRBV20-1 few CSADVGTSGSSEQFF TGCAGTGCGGATGTAGGGACTAGCGGGAGTTCTGAGCAGTTCTTC
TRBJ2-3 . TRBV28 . CASSPDADTQYF TGTGCCAGCAGTCCTGACGCAGATACGCAGTATTTT